This T cell receptor beta chain was captured in a study of shared clonotypes between healthy human individuals. Study-level findings and limits: Sharing across four donors was highest in naive CD4 (approximately 5%) and lowest in memory CD8 (roughly 0.4%). Tissues were not sampled, only blood, and their repertoires likely differ. Among non-shared clonotypes, generation probabilities were lower than among those shared by all four donors.

Sorted-subset replicate PCRs used 150 to 250 ng of genomic DNA. This amount corresponded to tens of thousands of T cell genomes. Measured with immunoSEQ multiplex PCR; TCRdb has only the in-frame clones, and not every one. The sample contains 450,000 to 700,000 clones, less than 97% of which appear only once. Details on this clone: Its target is unknown.

Naive CD8 cells comprised CD45RO-negative, CCR7-positively selected cells, excluding terminally differentiated effector memory CD45RA+ cells. The V end lost 5 bases, the J end lost 2 bases, and 16 bases lay between the germline ends. CDR3 length: 15 residues. Germline V gene lookup returns CDR1 SGHTA and CDR2 FQGNSA. The sample consisted of naive CD8+ T cells sorted from blood. The chain joins TRBV7-2 to TRBJ2-7; D possibly matches TRBD1 or TRBD2 (5 bases each). This sequence was found in a woman aged 25-40 years in good health. The CDR3 nucleotides read TGTGCCAGCAGCCCCGGGACCTTGGGGCCCTACGAGCAGTACTTC. This codes for CASSPGTLGPYEQYF.